This TCR beta chain was retrieved from a study of shared clonotypes between healthy human individuals. Libraries were prepared by immunoSEQ multiplex PCR; TCRdb keeps only in-frame clonotypes and omits some of them. The sample lists about 2.4 million clones, roughly 93% seen once, with 0.36% in the top ten. General observations from the study: Rarefaction demonstrated incomplete sorted-subset sequencing despite large depth.

The CDR3 loop spans 17 amino acids. The germline V gene encodes CDR1 WNHNN and CDR2 SYGVQD (reference sequence). V dropped 0 bases and J dropped 4 bases, with 16 bases sitting between them. As regards this clone: The antigen is not known.

The clonotype was recovered from a man younger than 30 in good health. Some clones in this sample may be carry-over from other donors' samples. V is TRBV10-1 and J is TRBJ1-5; no reliable D call. The specimen sequenced was naive CD4+ T cells from PBMCs. Sample subset: CD45RA+ positively selected. As DNA, the CDR3 is TGCGCCAGCAGTGAGTCGGGAGGGAGGAAAGGGAATCAGCCCCAGCATTTT. Translating it yields CASSESGGRKGNQPQHF.